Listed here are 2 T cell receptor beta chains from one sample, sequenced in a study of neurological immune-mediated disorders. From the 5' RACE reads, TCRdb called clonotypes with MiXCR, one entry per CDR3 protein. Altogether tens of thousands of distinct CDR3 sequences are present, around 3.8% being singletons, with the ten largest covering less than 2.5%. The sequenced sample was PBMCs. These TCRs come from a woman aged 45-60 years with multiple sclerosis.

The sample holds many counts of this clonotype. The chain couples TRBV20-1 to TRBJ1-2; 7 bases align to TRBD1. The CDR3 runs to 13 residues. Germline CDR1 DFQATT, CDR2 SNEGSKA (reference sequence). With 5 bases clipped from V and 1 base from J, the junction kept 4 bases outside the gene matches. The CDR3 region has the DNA TGCAGTGCTGTAACAGGGGTTAACTATGGCTACACCTTC. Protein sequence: CSAVTGVNYGYTF.

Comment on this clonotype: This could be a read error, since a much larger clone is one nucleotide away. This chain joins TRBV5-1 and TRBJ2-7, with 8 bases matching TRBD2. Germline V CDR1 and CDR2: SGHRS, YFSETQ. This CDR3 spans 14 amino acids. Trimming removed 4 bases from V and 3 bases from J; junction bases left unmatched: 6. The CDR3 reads CASSPAGVRYEQYF. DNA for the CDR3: TGCGCCAGCAGCCCAGCGGGAGTTCGCTACGAGCAGTACTTC.